The 4 T cell receptor beta chains below come from one sample, sequenced in a study of lymphopenia after photon versus proton radiotherapy. Measured with immunoSEQ multiplex PCR; TCRdb has only the in-frame clones, and not every one. The data contain about 40,000 clones, about 86% of them seen just once; the ten biggest clones take up about 9.4%. Sequenced here: peripheral blood, sampled from a patient treated with proton-based radiotherapy. These receptors all stem from a woman in her 70s with pancreatic cancer. Some clones in this sample may be carry-over from other donors' samples.

The genes are TRBV19 and TRBJ1-2, with D unresolved. CDR3 length: 13 residues. V gave up 7 bases and J gave up 3 bases, with 12 bases separating them. Germline V gives CDR1 LNHDA, CDR2 SQIVND (reference sequence). The CDR3 nucleotides read TGTGCCAGTACCTCGACCCTTCACTATGGCTACACCTTC. Translation gives CASTSTLHYGYTF.

The chain links TRBV5-1 to TRBJ2-2, with 8 bases matching TRBD2. Trimming cost V 1 base and J 0 bases; bases outside gene matches: 2. The germline CDR1 and CDR2 sequences are SGHRS and YFSETQ. The CDR3 spans 16 residues. The CDR3 sequence: CASSLLAGSNTGELFF. The CDR3 nucleotides read TGCGCCAGCAGCTTGCTAGCGGGTTCGAACACCGGGGAGCTGTTTTTT.

V is TRBV28 and J is TRBJ1-2, with no clear D. V was pared by 4 bases and J by 3 bases, with 15 bases between. The CDR3 totals 15 residues. CDR1 is MDHEN and CDR2 is SYDVKM in the germline V gene. This CDR3 reads CASSSPRRADYGYTF. The CDR3 nucleotides are TGTGCCAGCAGTTCCCCCCGAAGGGCGGACTATGGCTACACCTTC.

The chain is built from TRBV12-2 and TRBJ2-7; whether TRBD1, the table's D call, matches the DNA was not checked. TRBV12-2 is tagged as a pseudogene. The CDR3 has 16 amino acids. The DNA of the CDR3 is TGTGCAAGTCGCTTACACCCCAGACAGGTGAGCTACGAGCAGTACTTC. Translated, it gives CASRLHPRQVSYEQYF.